This T cell receptor (beta chain) was captured by sequencing in a study of T cells after yellow fever vaccination. One entry per CDR3 protein results from TCRdb running MiXCR on the 5' RACE reads. The table has approximately 580,000 distinct CDR3 sequences, 17% seen once. The V and J ends lost 2 bases and 6 bases respectively, with 13 bases between them. Germline values: CDR1 MNHEY, CDR2 SVGAGI. The CDR3 runs to 14 residues. This receptor was taken from a man younger than 30 who received the YFV17D yellow fever vaccine. The specimen was PBMCs, collected more than 4 days after the first yellow fever vaccination. V usage is TRBV6-5 and J usage is TRBJ1-2, with D perhaps TRBD1 (6 bases). CDR3 sequence reads: CASSYQGPGDGYTF. CDR3 coding DNA: TGTGCCAGCAGTTACCAGGGCCCAGGGGATGGCTACACCTTC.